This is a list of T cell receptor beta chains from one sample in a study of a mutant IDH1 vaccine in newly diagnosed glioma. Their specific antigens are unknown. Only in-frame clones appear in the TCRdb table, and some are missing; sequencing was by immunoSEQ multiplex PCR. The repertoire includes over 40,000 clones, under 90% of them detected once, and 4.5% to 5.5% sits in the top ten. This specimen was PBMCs, taken from a glioma patient whose treatment included an IDH1 peptide vaccine. The receptors were gathered from a woman between 40 and 55 years old with glioma. Some clones in this sample may be carry-over from other donors' samples. The CDR3 runs from the conserved cysteine through the conserved F or W. The D gene is left open where the match is weak. The size of a clone is reported for some rows only, either as once, few or many, or as a class for expanded clones.

. TRBJ2-1 TRBV7-9 TRBD2 15 TGTGCCAGCAGCATGGGTCTAGCGGGGAACAATGAGCAGTTCTTC CASSMGLAGNNEQFF
. TRBJ2-1 TRBV5-1 TRBD1 16 TGCGCCAGCAGCCCCTTTGGGGACAGCCCCTACAATGAGCAGTTCTTC CASSPFGDSPYNEQFF
. TRBJ1-2 TRBV19 . 12 TGTGCCAGTAGTATTTACACACGTGGCTACACCTTC CASSIYTRGYTF
. TRBJ1-2 TRBV29-1 . 14 TGCAGCGTTGAAGATCCCCAGGCGTCCTATGGCTACACCTTC CSVEDPQASYGYTF
once TRBJ2-3 TRBV5-5 TRBD1 15 TGTGCCAGCAGCTGGGGACAGGGAACGACAGATACGCAGTATTTT CASSWGQGTTDTQYF
. TRBJ2-7 TRBV4-1 . 17 TGCGCCAGCAGCCAAGATGTTGGACTCGGATCGGGATACGAGCAGTACTTC CASSQDVGLGSGYEQYF
. TRBJ2-1 TRBV21-1 . 14 TGTGCCAGCAGCAACGACGACAGGGAACATGAGCAGTTCTTC CASSNDDREHEQFF
medium-sized TRBJ2-2 TRBV29-1 TRBD2 15 TGCAGCGGCCTCAGCGGGAGGGCCGGCACCGGGGAGCTGTTTTTT CSGLSGRAGTGELFF
. TRBJ2-5 TRBV7-2 TRBD2 15 TGTGCCAGCAGCCCCCGTAGCGGGACCCAAGAGACCCAGTACTTC CASSPRSGTQETQYF
. TRBJ2-3 TRBV5-4 . 14 TGTGCCAGCAGCTTTCAGGGGGGAACAGATACGCAGTATTTT CASSFQGGTDTQYF
. TRBJ2-5 TRBV9 . 15 TGTGCCAGCAGCCCAGGGGCGGGGGCGAAAGAGACCCAGTACTTC CASSPGAGAKETQYF
. TRBJ1-1 TRBV5-1 . 14 TGCGCCAGCAGCCCCGGACAGATGAACACTGAAGCTTTCTTT CASSPGQMNTEAFF
. TRBJ2-1 TRBV5-6 TRBD1 14 TGTGCCAGCACACGGACAGGGGTTTTAAATGAGCAGTTCTTC CASTRTGVLNEQFF
few TRBJ1-4 TRBV6-1 . 14 TGTGCCAGCAGTGAAAATGCCCGCGAATCGGAACTGTTTTTT CASSENARESELFF
. TRBJ1-2 TRBV29-1 . 14 TGCAGCGTGAGACTCCGGGACGGTAACTATGGCTACACCTTC CSVRLRDGNYGYTF
. TRBJ2-7 TRBV7-9 . 17 TGTGCCAGCAGCCCACCTCTTCGAAGGGGTCTTACCTACGAGCAGTACTTC CASSPPLRRGLTYEQYF
. TRBJ2-5 TRBV9 TRBD2 14 TGTGCCAGCAGCGTGAGCGGGAGGGAAGAGACCCAGTACTTC CASSVSGREETQYF
. TRBJ2-7 TRBV5-4 TRBD2 17 TGTGCCAGCAGCCCCGGGGGGATAGCGGGAGAGGTGTACGAGCAGTACTTC CASSPGGIAGEVYEQYF
once TRBJ2-7 TRBV6-5 . 13 TGTGCCAGCAGTATAGGGAATCGAGGCGAGCAGTACTTC CASSIGNRGEQYF
few TRBJ1-1 TRBV7-3 . 15 TGTGCCAGCAGCAACCAAGGCCATGGGTACACTGAAGCTTTCTTT CASSNQGHGYTEAFF
once TRBJ1-1 TRBV19 . 13 TGTGCCAGTAGTATAGACCGGGCCTTTGAAGCTTTCTTT CASSIDRAFEAFF
. TRBJ1-1 TRBV5-1 . 12 TGCGCCAGCGCCCTAAACGTAGGAGAAGCTTTCTTT CASALNVGEAFF
. TRBJ1-2 TRBV6-5 TRBD1 14 TGTGCCAATACAGTGACGGGGACAGAAAATGGCTACACCTTC CANTVTGTENGYTF
few TRBJ2-1 TRBV7-2 TRBD2 15 TGTGCCAGCAGCACCAGCGGGGGGGCCTACAATGAGCAGTTCTTC CASSTSGGAYNEQFF
. TRBJ2-5 TRBV11-1 . 13 TGTGCCAGCGGGCGGGACTTCCAAGAGACCCAGTACTTC CASGRDFQETQYF
. TRBJ1-1 TRBV20-1 TRBD1 10 TGCAGTGCCCTGGACAGGGAAGCTTTCTTT CSALDREAFF
. TRBJ1-2 TRBV6-5 TRBD1 11 TGTGCCAGCAGTCGTCAGGGGGACTACACCTTC CASSRQGDYTF
. TRBJ2-7 TRBV15 TRBD1 15 TGTGCCACCAGCAGAGTTACAGGGGAATACTACGAGCAGTACTTC CATSRVTGEYYEQYF
once TRBJ2-7 TRBV7-2 TRBD1 15 TGTGCCAGCAGCCTCCGGGACAGGGGGGCCGATGGGCAGTACTTC CASSLRDRGADGQYF
. TRBJ1-2 TRBV18 TRBD1 14 TGTGCCAGCTCAAGACAGGGGTCGGCCTATGGCTACACCTTC CASSRQGSAYGYTF
once TRBJ2-6 TRBV4-3 TRBD2 17 TGCGCCAGCAGCCCCCAGGACGGCGGGGGTAGGGCCAACGTCCTGACTTTC CASSPQDGGGRANVLTF
once TRBJ1-4 TRBV28 . 12 TGTGCCAGCAGTATCCGGGTGGGAAAACTGTTTTTT CASSIRVGKLFF
. TRBJ2-7 TRBV9 . 15 TGTGCCAGCAGCACCCGACAGGCACCTTCCTACGAGCAGTACTTC CASSTRQAPSYEQYF
. TRBJ1-2 TRBV18 . 13 TGTGCCAGCTCACCACGAGCCCTCTATGGCTACACCTTC CASSPRALYGYTF
. TRBJ2-1 TRBV15 TRBD2 18 TGTGCCACCAGCAGAGGAGGTAGCGGGAGGCCCCCCTACAATGAGCAGTTCTTC CATSRGGSGRPPYNEQFF
. TRBJ2-2 TRBV2 TRBD2 15 TGTGCCAGTCGGGGGGAGCGGGTAGTGACCGGGGAGCTGTTTTTT CASRGERVVTGELFF
. TRBJ2-1 TRBV2 . 10 TGTGCCAGCCGAGGGGGTGAGCAGTTCTTC CASRGGEQFF
. TRBJ2-1 TRBV10-3 . 13 TGTGCCATCAGTGAGTCGAGGGAAATTGGACAGTTCTTC CAISESREIGQFF
few TRBJ2-5 TRBV2 TRBD2 15 TGTGCCAGCTCTGAACTAGCGGGGGGAGAGGAGACCCAGTACTTC CASSELAGGEETQYF
. TRBJ1-2 TRBV19 . 13 TGTGCCAGCAAAACGACAACCGTGGGCGGCTACACCTTC CASKTTTVGGYTF
. TRBJ2-5 TRBV7-2 . 16 TGTGCCAGCAGCCCACCCCAAAAGGGCCTCCAAGAGACCCAGTACTTC CASSPPQKGLQETQYF
once TRBJ1-3 TRBV10-3 . 15 TGTGCCATCAGTGGGACCACCAGCTCTGGAAACACCATATATTTT CAISGTTSSGNTIYF
. TRBJ2-7 TRBV7-9 . 12 TGTGCCAGCAGCTTAGTTCTGGCGGAGCAGTACTTC CASSLVLAEQYF
. TRBJ2-3 TRBV5-1 TRBD2 16 TGCGCCAGCAGCTTGGGTCTAGCGGTTAGCACAGATACGCAGTATTTT CASSLGLAVSTDTQYF
. TRBJ2-6 TRBV6-4 TRBD1 17 TGTGCCAGCAGTGACTCGACAGGGGGCTCTGGGGCCAACGTCCTGACTTTC CASSDSTGGSGANVLTF
. TRBJ2-5 TRBV2 TRBD2 16 TGTGCCAGCAGTGGGACTAGCGGGGGGTTCCAAGAGACCCAGTACTTC CASSGTSGGFQETQYF
medium-sized TRBJ1-5 TRBV19 TRBD1 17 TGTGCCAGTAGTATAGATCACCACTCAGGGGGGAATCAGCCCCAGCATTTT CASSIDHHSGGNQPQHF
few TRBJ1-4 TRBV25-1 . 14 TGTGCCAGCAGTGAGACTTTAGCTAATGAAAAACTGTTTTTT CASSETLANEKLFF
. TRBJ2-7 TRBV11-2 TRBD2 15 TGTGCCAGCAGCTTGGGAGCGGGAGGGCCTCGCGAGCAGTACTTC CASSLGAGGPREQYF
few TRBJ2-7 TRBV7-7 . 15 TGTGCTAGCAGCTTAGGCTCGGGGACACCCTACGAGCAGTACTTC CASSLGSGTPYEQYF
medium-sized TRBJ2-3 TRBV7-6 . 13 TGTGCCAGCAGCTTATTCAAAACAGGGGGGGAGTATTTT CASSLFKTGGEYF
. TRBJ1-5 TRBV19 . 14 TGTGCCAGTAGTATGGGGGATGGAAATCAGCCCCAGCATTTT CASSMGDGNQPQHF
few TRBJ2-6 TRBV6-5 . 15 TGTGCCAGCAGTGTACAGATCTCTGGGGCCAACGTCCTGACTTTC CASSVQISGANVLTF
. TRBJ1-2 TRBV5-6 TRBD1 15 TGTGCCAGCAGCTTGGTTCAGGGGGTACGGCGTGGCTACACCTTC CASSLVQGVRRGYTF
. TRBJ2-7 TRBV29-1 . 15 TGCAGCGTTGAACTCCGGGACAAGGGCCCCTACGAGCAGTACTTC CSVELRDKGPYEQYF
. TRBJ2-1 TRBV18 TRBD2 16 TGTGCCAGCTCACCACCCGCTAGCGGGATAATTAATGAGCAGTTCTTC CASSPPASGIINEQFF
. TRBJ1-5 TRBV6-6 TRBD1 15 TGTGCCAGCAGTTACCCGCCAAACAGGGGTCAGCCCCAGCATTTT CASSYPPNRGQPQHF